This T cell receptor beta chain came from a study of blood T cell repertoires in COVID-19. Looking at the study overall: Samples came from the United States, Italy and Spain, spanning acute and convalescent COVID-19.

As originally analysed: Reference gene primer amplification in the assay estimated nucleated cell counts. Some clones are missing from TCRdb's copy, which holds only in-frame ones; the method was immunoSEQ multiplex PCR. V and J calls plus clone size are reproduced from that table; the DNA served to infer D and trimming. The table includes 190,000 or so clones, roughly 89% detected once. Looked up from germline, CDR1 is SGHVS and CDR2 is FQNEAQ. Losses at the gene ends were 2 bases for V and 2 bases for J; bases not matched to a gene: 3. The CDR3 is 16 amino acids. The chain joins TRBV7-8 to TRBJ2-6; 7 nucleotides match TRBD2. Material: peripheral blood. The sequence was obtained from a man in his forties or fifties with acute or convalescent COVID-19. The CDR3 DNA reads TGTGCCAGCAGCTTAATTGCGGGGGCTGGGGCCAACGTCCTGACTTTC. Amino acid sequence: CASSLIAGAGANVLTF.